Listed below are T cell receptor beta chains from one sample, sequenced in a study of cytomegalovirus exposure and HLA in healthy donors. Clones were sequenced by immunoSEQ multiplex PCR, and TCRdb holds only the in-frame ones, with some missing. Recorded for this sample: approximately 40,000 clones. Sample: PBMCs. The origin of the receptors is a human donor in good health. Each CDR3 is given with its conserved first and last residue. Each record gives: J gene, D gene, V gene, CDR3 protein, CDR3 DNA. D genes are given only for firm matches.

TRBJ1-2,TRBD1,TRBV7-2,CASSLGTGGYGYTF,TGTGCCAGCAGCTTAGGTACAGGGGGCTATGGCTACACCTTC
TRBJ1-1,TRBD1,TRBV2,CASRWDRTNTEAFF,TGTGCCAGCAGGTGGGACAGGACGAACACTGAAGCTTTCTTT
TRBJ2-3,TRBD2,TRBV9,CASSVREGVSSDTQYF,TGTGCCAGCAGCGTACGGGAGGGGGTGTCGTCGGATACGCAGTATTTT
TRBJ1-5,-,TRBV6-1,CASSETSGSNQPQHF,TGTGCCAGCAGTGAAACGTCCGGGAGCAATCAGCCCCAGCATTTT
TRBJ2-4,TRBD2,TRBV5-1,CASSFIVAGENIQYF,TGCGCCAGCAGCTTTATAGTAGCGGGGGAAAACATTCAGTACTTC
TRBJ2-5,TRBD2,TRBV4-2,CASSPSGGQPNQETQYF,TGTGCCAGCAGCCCTAGCGGGGGCCAACCTAACCAAGAGACCCAGTACTTC
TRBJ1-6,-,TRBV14,CASSPSAGVRSPLHF,TGTGCCAGCAGCCCGTCCGCAGGGGTTCGTTCACCCCTCCACTTT
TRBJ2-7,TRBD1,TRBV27,CASSRQGSVYEQYF,TGTGCCAGCAGCCGACAGGGTTCCGTCTACGAGCAGTACTTC
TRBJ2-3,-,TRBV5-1,CASSLELQRTDTQYF,TGCGCCAGCAGCCTAGAGCTTCAGCGCACAGATACGCAGTATTTT
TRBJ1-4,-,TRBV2,CASSPWGRTEATNEKLFF,TGTGCCAGCAGTCCCTGGGGGCGGACGGAGGCAACTAATGAAAAACTGTTTTTT
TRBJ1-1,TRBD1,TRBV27,CASSSLTGGGTEAFF,TGTGCCAGCAGTTCCCTGACAGGGGGCGGGACTGAAGCTTTCTTT
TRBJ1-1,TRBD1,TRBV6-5,CASSYSGQGRTEAFF,TGTGCCAGCAGTTACAGCGGACAGGGGAGGACTGAAGCTTTCTTT
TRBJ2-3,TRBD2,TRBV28,CASSPTSAGSDTQYF,TGTGCCAGCAGCCCCACTAGCGCTGGGTCAGATACGCAGTATTTT
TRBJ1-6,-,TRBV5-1,CASSPQMDNSPLHF,TGCGCCAGCTCCCCTCAGATGGATAATTCACCCCTCCACTTT
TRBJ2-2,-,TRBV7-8,CASSLPDTGELFF,TGTGCCAGCAGCTTGCCAGACACCGGGGAGCTGTTTTTT
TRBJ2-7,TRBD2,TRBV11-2,CASSTGLALEQYF,TGTGCCAGCAGCACGGGACTAGCCTTGGAGCAGTACTTC
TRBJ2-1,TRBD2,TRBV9,CASSVGSGGFNEQFF,TGTGCCAGCAGCGTAGGTAGCGGGGGATTCAATGAGCAGTTCTTC
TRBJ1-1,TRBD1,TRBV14,CASSQGTGWNTEAFF,TGTGCCAGCAGCCAGGGGACAGGGTGGAACACTGAAGCTTTCTTT
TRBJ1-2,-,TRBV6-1,CASTSGRSNYGYTF,TGTGCCAGCACCTCTGGGAGATCTAACTATGGCTACACCTTC
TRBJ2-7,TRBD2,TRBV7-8,CASSLATSSAYEQYF,TGTGCCAGCAGCTTAGCGACTAGCAGCGCCTACGAGCAGTACTTC
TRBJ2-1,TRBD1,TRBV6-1,CASSPRQGNYNEQFF,TGTGCCAGCAGTCCCCGACAGGGGAACTACAATGAGCAGTTCTTC
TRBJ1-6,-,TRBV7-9,CASSLGGGDWNSPLHF,TGTGCCAGCAGCTTAGGAGGGGGAGATTGGAATTCACCCCTCCACTTT
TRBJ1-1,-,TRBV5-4,CASSFGGRRNTEAFF,TGTGCCAGCAGCTTTGGGGGGAGGAGGAACACTGAAGCTTTCTTT
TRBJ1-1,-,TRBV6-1,CASSEASSRTEAFF,TGTGCCAGCAGTGAGGCCAGCTCGAGGACTGAAGCTTTCTTT
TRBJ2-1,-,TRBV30,CAWSVLLAGEQFF,TGTGCCTGGAGTGTACTACTAGCCGGTGAGCAGTTCTTC
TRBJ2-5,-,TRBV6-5,CASSYSQFQETQYF,TGTGCCAGCAGTTACAGTCAGTTCCAAGAGACCCAGTACTTC
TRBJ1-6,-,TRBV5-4,CASSLSSGKNSPLHF,TGTGCCAGCAGCTTGAGTAGCGGGAAAAATTCACCCCTCCACTTT
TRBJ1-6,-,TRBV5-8,CASSREPSPLHF,TGTGCCAGCAGCCGAGAGCCGTCACCCCTCCACTTT
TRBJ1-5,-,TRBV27,CASSPYSNQPQHF,TGTGCCAGCAGTCCCTATAGCAATCAGCCCCAGCATTTT
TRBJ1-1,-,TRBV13,CASSLAGTFSEAFF,TGTGCCAGCAGCTTAGCGGGGACTTTTAGTGAAGCTTTCTTT
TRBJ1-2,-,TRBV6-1,CASSVQVANYGYTF,TGTGCCAGCAGTGTTCAGGTCGCTAACTATGGCTACACCTTC
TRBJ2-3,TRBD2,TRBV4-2,CASSSPGTSGVDTQYF,TGTGCCAGCAGCAGTCCAGGGACTAGCGGGGTTGATACGCAGTATTTT
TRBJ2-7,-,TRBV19,CASSPTGSYEQYF,TGTGCCAGTAGTCCGACAGGTTCCTACGAGCAGTACTTC
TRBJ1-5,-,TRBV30,CAWSVGENSNQPQHF,TGTGCCTGGAGTGTGGGAGAAAATAGCAATCAGCCCCAGCATTTT
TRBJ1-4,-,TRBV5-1,CASRRTATNEKLFF,TGCGCCAGCAGGCGGACAGCAACTAATGAAAAACTGTTTTTT
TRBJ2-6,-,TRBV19,CASTRRGDGANVLTF,TGTGCCTCCACGCGACGCGGGGATGGGGCCAACGTCCTGACTTTC
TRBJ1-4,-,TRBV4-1,CASSETERTLNEKLFF,TGCGCCAGCAGCGAGACAGAAAGAACCCTAAATGAAAAACTGTTTTTT
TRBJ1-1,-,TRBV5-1,CASQGNTEAFF,TGCGCCAGTCAGGGGAACACTGAAGCTTTCTTT
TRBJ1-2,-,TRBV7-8,CASSLGAGPTIGGYTF,TGTGCCAGCAGCTTAGGCGCAGGGCCGACGATAGGTGGCTACACCTTC
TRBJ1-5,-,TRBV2,CASSSLDRNQPQHF,TGTGCCAGCAGTAGCCTGGACAGAAATCAGCCCCAGCATTTT
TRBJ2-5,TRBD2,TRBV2,CARGRTGGETQYF,TGTGCCAGGGGCAGGACGGGAGGAGAGACCCAGTACTTC
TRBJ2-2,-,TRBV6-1,CASREITGTAGELFF,TGTGCCAGCAGAGAGATTACAGGGACGGCCGGGGAGCTGTTTTTT
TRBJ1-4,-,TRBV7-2,CASSWRGSTNEKLFF,TGTGCCAGCAGTTGGAGGGGTTCGACTAATGAAAAACTGTTTTTT
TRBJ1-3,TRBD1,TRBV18,CASSAGGTGNTIYF,TGTGCCAGCTCTGCAGGGGGTACTGGAAACACCATATATTTT
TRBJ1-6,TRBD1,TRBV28,CASSSLTGTISPALHF,TGTGCCAGCAGTTCTCTGACAGGGACCATTTCTCCGGCCCTCCACTTT
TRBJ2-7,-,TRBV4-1,CASSQGTSSYYEQYF,TGCGCCAGCAGCCAGGGGACAAGTTCCTACTACGAGCAGTACTTC
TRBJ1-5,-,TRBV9,CASSRTVNQPQHF,TGTGCCAGCAGCAGGACAGTCAATCAGCCCCAGCATTTT
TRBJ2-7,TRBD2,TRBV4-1,CASSQDPRGGAYEQYF,TGCGCCAGCAGCCAAGATCCGCGCGGGGGGGCCTACGAGCAGTACTTC
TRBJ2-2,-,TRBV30,CAWRTGNTGELFF,TGTGCCTGGAGGACAGGGAACACCGGGGAGCTGTTTTTT
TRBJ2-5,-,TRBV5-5,CASSPQDQETQYF,TGTGCCAGCAGCCCCCAGGACCAAGAGACCCAGTACTTC
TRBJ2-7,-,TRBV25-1,CASSDRSYEQYF,TGTGCCAGCAGTGACAGGTCCTACGAGCAGTACTTC